This T cell receptor beta chain appears in the sequencing data of a study of cytomegalovirus exposure and HLA in healthy donors. Background on the study: The approximately 670 first-cohort repertoires and the 95 to 150 validation repertoires shared the same platform, a later analysis reported.

Overall study findings and caveats: A list of 150 or so TCR beta chains associated with cytomegalovirus was given. The classifier reportedly diagnosed cytomegalovirus status with high specificity and sensitivity.

With regard to this clone: As yet, its antigen is unknown.

Measured with immunoSEQ multiplex PCR; TCRdb has only the in-frame clones, and not every one. The table lists 150,000 to 180,000 clones, about 86% of them singletons. V was trimmed by 2 bases and J by 5 bases, leaving 10 bases between them. CDR1 and CDR2 (germline): MDHEN, SYDVKM. This CDR3 region has 14 residues. The rearrangement joins TRBV28 to TRBJ1-5, with D possibly TRBD1 on 5 matching bases. The clonotype comes from a human donor in good health. The sample consisted of PBMCs. The CDR3 DNA reads TGTGCCAGCAGTTTAACGGGGGGGTATCAGCCCCAGCATTTT. It translates to CASSLTGGYQPQHF.